This T cell receptor beta chain was captured by sequencing in a study of vaccination effects on CD4 cells after COVID-19. For the study at large: Specimens were obtained from a couple of convalescent patients 16 days and one week prior to vaccination. Findings and caveats of the study: Among infection- and vaccine-induced clones, marked clonal contraction occurred late after vaccination.

The data were produced by immunoSEQ multiplex PCR, yet TCRdb's version contains in-frame clones alone and is incomplete. Seen here are 35,000 to 55,000 clones, roughly two thirds observed once, and the top ten hold 25% to 35%. Antigen-specific CD4+ T cells were first expanded with viral peptide pools by the ViraFEST assay and only then sequenced. Scientists isolated CD4+ T cells after a roughly 9-day culture period ended. Sometime from March through December 2020, the person acquired a SARS-CoV-2 infection that PCR confirmed. Wells each received 1.5 million to 2.5 million PBMC, cultured with 10 IU/ml IL-2 and roughly 10 ug/ml peptides. By sample share, this clone is medium-sized. Its specificity is not known. Per the germline V gene, CDR1 is SGHNT and CDR2 is YYREEE (reference sequence). Between the trimmed V and J ends, which lost 1 base and 7 bases, there was a span of 12 bases. This CDR3 region has 15 residues.

The clonotype originates from a human donor who had a prior SARS-CoV-2 infection. The chain is built from TRBV5-4 and TRBJ1-6; TRBD1 might be the D (6 bases). The source material was CD4+ T cells from PBMCs cultured with a peptide pool, sampled before COVID-19 vaccination. CDR3 nucleotides: TGTGCCAGCAGCTTGTGGCAGGGGACAAATTCACCCCTCCACTTT. Translation gives CASSLWQGTNSPLHF.